This TCR beta chain was retrieved from a study of blood T cells in healthy people across ages. Study details: The capture of about one barcoded beta molecule per two T cells was achieved by template switching.

General study findings and limits: Older individuals had lower TCR beta diversity per million T cells (the decline was roughly linear). Since the PBMCs were unsorted, naive and antigen-experienced cells could not be conclusively compared.

CDR3 length: 14 amino acids. Germline lookup yields CDR1 SQVTM and CDR2 ANQGSEA. The ends lost 4 bases at V and 12 bases at J; junction bases unmatched: 11. Concerning this clonotype: Its antigen is unknown.

Sample-barcoded 5' priming and a J-beta primer mix drove a second PCR of about 6 to 12 cycles. TCRdb reprocessed the 5' RACE reads with MiXCR, giving one entry per CDR3 protein. Altogether 1.8 million or so distinct CDR3 sequences are present, approximately 39% being singletons, with the ten largest covering more than 20%. This chain uses TRBV29-1 with TRBJ2-1; 11 nucleotides match TRBD2. The sequence was obtained from a human donor in good health. Sequencing was performed on blood. CDR3: CSVAGLAGGFRQFF. The CDR3 coding sequence is TGCAGCGTTGCTGGACTAGCGGGCGGGTTTCGGCAGTTCTTC.